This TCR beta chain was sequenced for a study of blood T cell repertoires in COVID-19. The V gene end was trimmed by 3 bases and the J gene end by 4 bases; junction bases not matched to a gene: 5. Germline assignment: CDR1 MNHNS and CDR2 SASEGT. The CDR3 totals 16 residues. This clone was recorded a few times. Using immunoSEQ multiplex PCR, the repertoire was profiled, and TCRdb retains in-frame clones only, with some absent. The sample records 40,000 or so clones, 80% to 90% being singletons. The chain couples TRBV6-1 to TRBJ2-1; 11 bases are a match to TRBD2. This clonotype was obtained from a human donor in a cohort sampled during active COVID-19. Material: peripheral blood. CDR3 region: CASSEWGTSGYNEQFF. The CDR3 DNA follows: TGTGCCAGCAGTGAGTGGGGGACTAGCGGATACAATGAGCAGTTCTTC.